The clone carrying this T cell receptor beta chain was counted ten times or more. The data were obtained in a study of Graves' ophthalmopathy and Graves' hyperthyroidism. Amplifying from RNA transcripts, the study obtained TCR beta CDR3 regions. A first-round RT-PCR used HTBI primers, followed by a second-round multiplex PCR. A single record per CDR3 protein comes from TCRdb applying MiXCR to the multiplex PCR reads. The sample holds some 360,000 distinct CDR3 sequences, approximately 17% seen once. Certain patients, namely those with other autoimmune diseases, uncontrolled infections, pregnancy or lactation, were excluded. The V and J ends lost 6 bases and 3 bases respectively, with 12 bases between them. CDR3 length: 13 residues. Germline V gives CDR1 SGHRS, CDR2 YFSETQ.

The sequenced material came from peripheral blood. This TCR derives from an adult woman with stable Graves' hyperthyroidism. This chain uses TRBV5-1 with TRBJ1-1, with TRBD1 as a possible D gene (6 bases). The CDR3 here is CASKVAGDTEAFF. The DNA for the CDR3 is TGCGCCAGCAAGGTTGCAGGGGACACTGAAGCTTTCTTT.